Following are 11 T cell receptor beta chains from one sample sequenced in a study of shared clonotypes between healthy human individuals. Here immunoSEQ multiplex PCR was the method, and the copy in TCRdb shows in-frame clones only, minus some. The sample has approximately 1.4 million clones; around 98% are singletons. Sequenced: naive CD4+ T cells sorted from blood. Specified subset: CD45RA+ positively selected. These receptors were collected from a man aged 25 to 45 in good health.

The J gene is TRBJ2-7, the V gene TRBV4-3; D call uncertain. Germline assignment: CDR1 LGHNA and CDR2 YSLEER. V was pared by 4 bases and J by 3 bases, with 10 bases between. The CDR3 is made up of 13 amino acids. The CDR3 loop is CASSRARDYEQYF. CDR3 coding DNA: TGCGCCAGCAGCCGCGCAAGAGACTACGAGCAGTACTTC.

In regard to this clone: The sample has other DNA sequences that encode this CDR3 too. V usage is TRBV2 and J usage is TRBJ2-5, with D unresolved. Germline CDR1 SNHLY, CDR2 FYNNEI. The V and J ends lost 6 bases and 5 bases respectively, with 7 bases between them. CDR3 length equals 11 residues. CDR3 in DNA: TGTGCCAGCAGCGTGCTCGAGACCCAGTACTTC. This translates into CASSVLETQYF.

About this clone itself: This CDR3 is also generated by other DNA sequences in the sample. The chain is built from TRBV5-1 and TRBJ2-3; D uncertain. The CDR3 is 13 amino acids. Between the trimmed V and J ends, which lost 0 bases and 4 bases, there was a span of 6 bases. Germline lookup yields CDR1 SGHRS and CDR2 YFSETQ. CDR3: CASSLVPSDTQYF. CDR3 bases: TGCGCCAGCAGCTTGGTCCCCTCAGATACGCAGTATTTT.

The V and J genes are TRBV11-2 and TRBJ1-4; the D is unclear. Germline assignment: CDR1 SGHAT and CDR2 FQNNGV. The CDR3 spans 14 residues. V lost 5 bases to trimming and J lost 8 bases, with 15 bases between them. The CDR3 loop is CASSRSVGGEKLFF. The CDR3 nucleotides are TGTGCCAGCAGCCGCTCAGTGGGAGGCGAAAAACTGTTTTTT.

The rearrangement joins TRBV30 to TRBJ2-5; 7 bases fit TRBD1. The CDR3 sequence is 16 residues long. CDR1 GTSNPN and CDR2 SVGIG come from the germline V gene (reference sequence). Germline trimming cut 0 bases from V and 3 bases from J; bases unmatched to any gene: 10. The CDR3 bases are TGTGCCTGGAGTGTTGACCCCGGGACAGTTAAAGAGACCCAGTACTTC. Its translation is CAWSVDPGTVKETQYF.

V is TRBV5-4 and J is TRBJ1-5, with D hard to call. Between the trimmed V and J ends, which lost 1 base and 0 bases, there was a span of 5 bases. The CDR3 consists of 14 residues. Germline CDR1 is SGHNT and CDR2 is YYREEE (reference sequence). Here the CDR3 DNA reads TGTGCCAGCAGCTTGCGGTATAGCAATCAGCCCCAGCATTTT. Residues: CASSLRYSNQPQHF.

Remarks on this clone: Additional DNA sequences in this sample encode the identical CDR3. The V gene is TRBV2, the J gene TRBJ2-7; the match to TRBD1 covers 7 bases. The germline V gene has CDR1 SNHLY and CDR2 FYNNEI. CDR3 length: 14 residues. V lost 6 bases, J lost 3 bases, and 8 bases stayed unmatched. The CDR3 sequence: CASRYGTESYEQYF. The CDR3 DNA follows: TGTGCCAGCAGATATGGGACAGAGAGCTACGAGCAGTACTTC.

V and J are TRBV7-6 and TRBJ2-7, with TRBD1 identical over 7 bases. This CDR3 has 14 amino acids. The germline V gene encodes CDR1 SGHVS and CDR2 FNYEAQ. V was clipped by 5 bases and J by 1 base; unmatched bases: 5. The CDR3 nucleotides are TGTGCCAGCAGCCTGACGGACAGGTCCTACGAGCAGTACTTC. Encoded protein: CASSLTDRSYEQYF.

This clone was observed a single time. This chain links TRBV5-1 with TRBJ1-5, with 7 bases identical to TRBD1. The V gene's germline CDR1 is SGHRS and CDR2 YFSETQ. V was pared by 5 bases and J by 2 bases, with 1 base of the junction left unmatched. This CDR3 contains 13 residues. The CDR3 nucleotides read TGCGCCAGCAGTACAGGGGGCAATCAGCCCCAGCATTTT. Encoded protein: CASSTGGNQPQHF.

This clone was found once. The chain links TRBV28 to TRBJ2-7, with 9 bases aligning to TRBD1. CDR1 and CDR2 from the germline V gene are MDHEN and SYDVKM. This CDR3 region has 15 residues. The junction had 7 bases not matched to a gene; V was cut back by 6 bases and J by 1 base. The DNA of the CDR3 is TGTGCCAGCAGCCAACCCGGGACAGGGTCCTACGAGCAGTACTTC. This sequence encodes CASSQPGTGSYEQYF.

The chain recombines TRBV11-2 with TRBJ2-7; TRBD1 matches 8 bases. Germline values: CDR1 SGHAT, CDR2 FQNNGV. This CDR3 is 16 amino acids long. V lost 2 bases to trimming and J lost 2 bases; unmatched junction nucleotides: 8. CDR3 loop: CASSLLTGTGPYEQYF. Here the CDR3 DNA reads TGTGCCAGCAGCTTACTAACCGGGACAGGTCCCTACGAGCAGTACTTC.